The sequence of this TCR beta chain was determined in a study of T cell changes during pregnancy in multiple sclerosis. Profiled with immunoSEQ multiplex PCR; TCRdb holds only in-frame clones, not every one. Here the sample spans over 60,000 clones, 91% being singletons. Germline-derived CDR1 and CDR2 are SGDLS and YYNGEE. Trimming left V 4 bases short and J 5 bases short, with 9 bases between. CDR3 size: 12 residues. The rearrangement uses TRBV9 and TRBJ1-2; D remains ambiguous. The sequencing here drew on peripheral blood, taken in the third trimester of pregnancy. This TCR derives from a female donor in good health, enrolled as a control in a pregnancy study. CDR3 loop: CASSPPLYGYTF. DNA for the CDR3: TGTGCCAGCAGCCCCCCCCTATATGGCTACACCTTC.